The sample holds one count of the clone carrying this T cell receptor beta chain. This may stem from a read error, because a much larger clone lies one nucleotide away. The time point denotes: newly diagnosed GD, antithyroid drugs for less than 3 months. After RNA was extracted from PBMCs, the TCR library was made from it. Researchers made TCR beta libraries by using iRepertoire HTBI primers and running Arm-PCR on CDR3 regions. From the multiplex PCR reads, TCRdb called clonotypes with MiXCR, one entry per CDR3 protein. This repertoire shows around 500,000 distinct CDR3 sequences, roughly 12% found once; its top ten account for more than 8.5%. Germline V gene lookup returns CDR1 SEHNR and CDR2 FQNEAQ (reference sequence). The CDR3 sequence is 17 residues long. The germline V and J ends were trimmed by 5 bases and 4 bases, with 23 bases remaining between them. The data derive from a study of regulatory T cells in long-lasting Graves disease.

The same sample was also studied in work on T cells in Graves' hyperthyroidism and ophthalmopathy.

Sequencing was performed on peripheral blood mononuclear cells (PBMCs), taken at new diagnosis, from a patient treated with antithyroid drugs. The chain links TRBV7-9 to TRBJ1-1, with D maybe TRBD1 (6 bases). The origin of this receptor is a man aged 25 to 40 with Graves disease. The CDR3 is CASSRGVGGRGGTEAFF. The CDR3 DNA sequence: TGTGCCAGCAGCCGAGGGGTGGGCGGCAGGGGTGGCACTGAAGCTTTCTTT.